This TCR beta chain was captured by sequencing in a study of blood T cell repertoires in COVID-19 (dated by TCRdb to 2018 to 2021). Regarding the research as a whole: The collaborator samples originated in the United States, Italy and Spain and spanned the acute and convalescent phases of COVID-19. The repertoires were released in a freely available public database meant as a resource for research on the immune response to SARS-CoV-2. The samples were drawn from two sources: the first 160 participants of the ongoing ImmuneRACE study, and 950 to 1,500 subjects contributed by 6 global collaborators. Deeply sampled blood TCRbeta repertoires from subjects exposed to, actively infected with, or recovered from COVID-19 were included in the dataset. Sample metadata almost always included a de-identified subject ID, COVID-19 status, age in years and sex. Where HLA class I and class II types were available, the types were taken from metadata supplied by the sample provider, not from assay-based typing. The prospective study material was composed of cDNA or gDNA derived from T cells, B-cell-depleted T cells, or PBMCs. What the authors observed across the whole study: Clinical and demographic metadata were provided uncurated, with the amount varying by source and participant.

Including cysteine and phenylalanine, the CDR3 has 17 amino acids. Of all the DNA, just the CDR3 is kept, 51 bases in frame from base 1. CDR1 and CDR2 are read off the germline V gene as MNHEY and SVGEGT. The V end gives up 4 bases and the J end 1 base, leaving 10 bases in the junction not matched to a gene. With regard to this clone: Which antigen it targets is not known. The sample holds no much larger clone one base away, and base qualities are not on file.

The immunoSEQ Assay, a bias-controlled multiplex PCR, was used to amplify TCRbeta CDR3 regions from genomic DNA. As for how the authors treated the data: Nucleated cell counts per sample were estimated from amplification of reference gene primers within the assay. Sequence reads were collapsed and filtered to measure the absolute abundance of every unique TCRbeta CDR3 rearrangement. For each sample, productive Simpson clonality was calculated as the square root of Simpson's diversity index over productive rearrangements. The clones in this table, taken by TCRdb from immuneACCESS, are in-frame only. Not every clone is retained; where verified, under half of the shortfall comes from an unresolved V gene, and the cause of the rest is unknown. That table supplies the V and J calls and clone size; D and trimming were determined from the DNA. Recorded for this sample are 52,000 or so clones; about 82% of them occurred a single time. 9.5% to 15% of the sample lies in the top ten.

The collaborating institutions used their own protocols to collect whole blood in K2EDTA tubes. Collaborator samples were shipped for TCRbeta analysis as frozen whole blood, isolated PBMCs, or DNA extracted from either sample type. The sample consisted of peripheral blood. The rearrangement joined TRBV6-2 or TRBV6-3 to TRBJ1-1, and TRBD1 aligns with 9 junction nucleotides. The origin of this receptor is a human donor in a cohort sampled during active COVID-19. The nucleotides are TGTGCCAGCAGTTGGACCGGGACAGGGATATGGAACACTGAAGCTTTCTTT. It translates as CASSWTGTGIWNTEAFF.